The 15 T cell receptor beta chains below come from one sample, sequenced in a study of molecular identifiers for immune sequencing clone quantification. TCRdb reprocessed the PCR reads via MiXCR and lists one record per CDR3 protein. Of tens of thousands of distinct CDR3 sequences listed, nearly 25% are singletons. Sequenced sample: naive CD8+ T cells from blood, with Jurkat cell RNA spiked in. Subset noted: FACS-sorted CD8+CD4-CCR7+CD45RA+ naive T cells. The receptors were gathered from a human donor in good health. Some libraries in this study had Jurkat cell RNA spiked in.

This clonotype was detected once. The chain is built from TRBV7-9 and TRBJ1-5, with 10 positions matching TRBD1. The CDR3 covers 15 residues. CDR1 and CDR2 (germline): SEHNR, FQNEAQ (reference sequence). The trim removed 4 bases at V and 6 bases at J, leaving 6 bases unmatched. Here the CDR3 reads CASSSRTGGPQPQHF. CDR3 nucleotides: TGTGCCAGCAGCTCCCGGACAGGGGGTCCTCAGCCCCAGCATTTT.

This clonotype appeared many times. The J gene is TRBJ2-1, the V gene TRBV5-6; D call uncertain. The germline CDR1 and CDR2 sequences are SGHDT and YYEEEE. The CDR3 covers 13 residues. Trimming pared 1 base from V and 8 bases from J, leaving 10 bases between. This chain's CDR3 is CASSLIEVHEQFF. For the CDR3, the DNA is TGTGCCAGCAGCTTGATAGAGGTTCATGAGCAGTTCTTC.

The chain couples TRBV27 to TRBJ2-1; D is ambiguous. With 2 bases removed from V and 5 bases from J, the gap between germline ends came to 10 bases. Germline CDR1 and CDR2: MNHEY and SMNVEV (reference sequence). CDR3 length: 14 amino acids. CDR3 bases: TGTGCCAGCAGTTTAAGGGAACCCAACAATGAGCAGTTCTTC. Its translation: CASSLREPNNEQFF.

The table lists this clonotype with many counts. This rearrangement joins TRBV20-1 to TRBJ2-3; no definite D call. This CDR3 is 16 amino acids long. Germline V gives CDR1 DFQATT, CDR2 SNEGSKA (reference sequence). The germline V and J ends were trimmed by 0 bases and 0 bases, with 13 bases remaining between them. The CDR3 protein is CSARDQAYTSTDTQYF. For the CDR3, the DNA is TGCAGTGCTAGAGATCAGGCCTACACTAGCACAGATACGCAGTATTTT.

This clonotype appeared many times. The V gene is TRBV11-3, the J gene TRBJ2-3; tentative D call: TRBD1 (6 bases). V was shortened by 6 bases and J by 0 bases, with 7 bases between the two germline ends. Germline CDR1 and CDR2: SGHNT and YENEEA. The CDR3 contains 13 residues. CDR3 region: CASSDRSTDTQYF. DNA of the CDR3: TGTGCCAGCAGTGACAGGAGCACAGATACGCAGTATTTT.

This clonotype was counted ten times or more. This chain connects TRBV6-5 to TRBJ1-5, with D hard to call. The CDR3 has 13 amino acids. CDR1 and CDR2 from the germline V gene are MNHEY and SVGAGI. Trimming took 8 bases from V and 6 from J, leaving 14 bases between them. The CDR3 loop reads CASFPQEGQPQHF. The CDR3 DNA reads as TGTGCCAGCTTTCCCCAAGAGGGTCAGCCCCAGCATTTT.

In the case of this clonotype: The conserved phenylalanine or tryptophan is not found at the CDR3 terminus, so this likely reflects a read error. The chain combines TRBV28 with TRBJ1-5; weak D call: TRBD1 (5 bases). CDR1 and CDR2 from the germline V gene are MDHEN and SYDVKM. The CDR3 sequence is 17 residues long. V lost 11 bases to trimming and J lost 0 bases, with 23 bases between them. CDR3 loop: CAGLPRDALYSNQPQHY. The CDR3 DNA sequence: TGTGCCGGCCTGCCCCGGGACGCACTTTATAGCAATCAGCCCCAGCATTAT.

This clonotype was counted at least ten times. The chain links TRBV25-1 to TRBJ2-5, with 12 nucleotides matching TRBD2. Germline-derived CDR1 and CDR2 are MGHDK and SYGVNS. The CDR3 consists of 17 residues. V lost 5 bases and J lost 1; bases outside the gene matches: 8. CDR3: CASSTQPGLAGQETQYF. The CDR3 bases are TGTGCCAGCAGTACGCAACCGGGACTAGCGGGCCAAGAGACCCAGTACTTC.

Ten or more counts support this clonotype. The chain is built from TRBV6-1 and TRBJ2-7; D might be TRBD1 (5 bases). Trimming removed 5 bases at V and 2 bases at J, with 13 bases between. This CDR3 has 14 amino acids. The germline V gene has CDR1 MNHNS and CDR2 SASEGT. The CDR3 DNA reads TGTGCCAGCAGTCCCCCGCCAGGGACCTACGAGCAGTACTTC. Translation gives CASSPPPGTYEQYF.

This rearrangement joins TRBV20-1 to TRBJ2-1; 13 bases match TRBD2. The length of the CDR3 is 17 residues. The J segment lost 0 bases and the V segment lost 5 bases, leaving 7 bases of the junction unmatched. Germline loops: CDR1 DFQATT, CDR2 SNEGSKA (reference sequence). The CDR3 region is CSAEGLAGSSSYNEQFF. CDR3 bases: TGCAGTGCTGAGGGACTAGCGGGGAGCAGCTCCTACAATGAGCAGTTCTTC.

The gene calls are TRBV3-2 and TRBJ2-1; the table's TRBD2 call for D was not verified on the DNA. TRBV3-2 is termed a pseudogene. This CDR3 contains 17 residues. This CDR3 reads CANSPRTSGGLYNEQFF. The CDR3 coding sequence is TGTGCCAACAGCCCCCGGACTAGCGGGGGCCTCTACAATGAGCAGTTCTTC.

This clonotype appeared once. Possible read error: a much larger clone is one base away. The chain is built from TRBV5-6 and TRBJ2-5; D remains ambiguous. The CDR3 has 11 amino acids. Germline V gene sequence: CDR1 SGHDT, CDR2 YYEEEE. The CDR3 reads CASSFSETQNF. CDR3 sequence (DNA): TGTGCCAGCAGCTTTTCTGAGACCCAGAACTTC.

This clonotype was seen many times. This rearrangement joins TRBV30 to TRBJ2-1, with D possibly called TRBD1 or TRBD2 (5 bases each). Deletions cut 2 bases from V and 5 bases from J, with 7 bases between. The germline CDR1 and CDR2 sequences are GTSNPN and SVGIG (reference sequence). The CDR3 loop spans 12 amino acids. The CDR3: CAWSRGDNEQFF. CDR3 bases: TGTGCCTGGAGTAGAGGGGACAATGAGCAGTTCTTC. Full variable domain (rest looked up from reference TRBV30 and TRBJ2-1): SQTIHQWPATLVQPVGSPLSLECTVEGTSNPNLYWYRQAAGRGLQLLFYSVGIGQISSEVPQNLSASRPQDRQFILSSKKLLLSDSGFYLCAWSRGDNEQFFGPGTRLTVL.

This clonotype was found many times. The chain recombines TRBV16 with TRBJ1-1; D gene uncertain. Trimming took 3 bases from V and 3 from J, leaving 11 bases between them. This CDR3 has 14 amino acids. The germline V gene has CDR1 KGHSY and CDR2 FQNENV. The CDR3 protein is CASSHSVSDTEAFF. CDR3 DNA sequence: TGTGCCAGCAGCCACTCGGTGTCGGACACTGAAGCTTTCTTT.

This clonotype was found a few times. This may be a read error, as it is one base from a much larger clone. The chain couples TRBV6-1 to TRBJ2-5, with TRBD1 as a possible D gene (5 bases). The CDR3 loop spans 12 amino acids. The germline gives CDR1 MNHNS, CDR2 SASEGT. V was clipped by 3 bases and J by 9 bases, with 11 bases between them. The CDR3, as DNA: TGTGCCAGCAGTGATTCACAGGAGCCCCAGTACTTC. It specifies CASSDSQEPQYF.